One and the same sample provided the 13 T cell receptor beta chains below, sequenced in a study of blood T cell repertoires in COVID-19. TCRdb's table, derived via immunoSEQ multiplex PCR, lists solely in-frame clones and lacks some. The sample records roughly 250,000 clones, approximately 86% being singletons. Sequencing was performed on PBMCs or T cells enriched from blood (not recorded which). These TCRs come from a woman in her 50s who had recovered from COVID-19.

This clone came up a few times. This chain connects TRBV7-9 to TRBJ1-1, with TRBD1 identical over 9 bases. The CDR3 totals 17 residues. Germline trimming cut 6 bases from V and 2 bases from J; bases unmatched to any gene: 13. The germline V gene encodes CDR1 SEHNR and CDR2 FQNEAQ (reference sequence). The CDR3 DNA is TGTGCCAGCAGTTCAGCTCGAGGGACAGGGCTTAACACTGAAGCTTTCTTT. It is translated as CASSSARGTGLNTEAFF.

V and J are TRBV4-2 and TRBJ1-1; no reliable D call. Trimming left V 3 bases short and J 7 bases short, with 9 bases between. The CDR3 covers 12 residues. Germline V gene lookup returns CDR1 LGHNA and CDR2 YNFKEQ. CDR3 protein: CASSQNRFEAFF. The CDR3 nucleotides read TGTGCCAGCAGCCAGAATAGATTTGAAGCTTTCTTT.

The rearrangement links TRBV6-5 to TRBJ2-5; 7 positions match TRBD1. The CDR3 totals 15 residues. Germline V gene data show CDR1 as MNHEY and CDR2 as SVGAGI. J was trimmed by 1 base and V by 6 bases; bases with no gene match: 8. This CDR3 reads CASSAQGPFQETQYF. CDR3 nucleotides: TGTGCCAGCAGCGCACAGGGGCCCTTCCAAGAGACCCAGTACTTC.

This clone was recorded only once. This CDR3 reads CASSLRAGQETQYF. For the CDR3, the DNA is TGTGCCAGCAGCTTAAGGGCGGGGCAAGAGACCCAGTACTTC. This chain links TRBV7-2 with TRBJ2-5; D is possibly TRBD2 (6 bases). The CDR3 is made up of 14 amino acids. The germline V gene encodes CDR1 SGHTA and CDR2 FQGNSA. Trimming stripped 2 bases from V and 2 bases from J, with 9 bases between.

The J gene is TRBJ1-1, the V gene TRBV2; possible D gene TRBD1, 6 bases. This CDR3 is built from 15 residues. V was shortened by 2 bases and J by 0 bases, with 10 bases between the two germline ends. From germline, CDR1 is SNHLY and CDR2 FYNNEI. For the CDR3, the DNA is TGTGCCAGCAGTGAAAGGACAGCCCTGAACACTGAAGCTTTCTTT. Translating it yields CASSERTALNTEAFF.

J is TRBJ2-3 and V is TRBV9; TRBD2 matches 10 bases. Germline V gives CDR1 SGDLS, CDR2 YYNGEE. V shed 0 bases, J shed 1 base, and the junction held 11 bases outside the gene matches. The CDR3 consists of 19 residues. The CDR3 coding sequence is TGTGCCAGCAGCGTAGCCCGAAGTCTAGCGGGAGAGCGCACAGATACGCAGTATTTT. Translation: CASSVARSLAGERTDTQYF.

This sequence joins TRBV28 and TRBJ2-1, with a possible D match to TRBD1 (6 bases). Germline V gives CDR1 MDHEN, CDR2 SYDVKM. V was trimmed by 7 bases and J by 9 bases, leaving 13 bases between them. This CDR3 region has 12 residues. DNA of the CDR3: TGTGCCAGCATTGGGGGCTTCAGTGAGCAGTTCTTC. Protein: CASIGGFSEQFF.

This clone was seen a single time. The V call is TRBV2, the J call TRBJ2-1, with 9 bases that match TRBD1. From germline, CDR1 is SNHLY and CDR2 FYNNEI. CDR3 length equals 14 residues. V was clipped by 3 bases and J by 6 bases; unmatched bases: 3. Written as DNA, the CDR3 is TGTGCCAGCAGTGATGACAGGGGGGCCAATGAGCAGTTCTTC. This codes for CASSDDRGANEQFF.

V gene TRBV24-1 combines with J gene TRBJ2-2; 9 bases match TRBD2. The germline V gene has CDR1 KGHDR and CDR2 SFDVKD. The CDR3 is 14 amino acids. V gave up 10 bases and J gave up 3 bases; unmatched junction bases: 5. This chain's CDR3 is CATQVAGDTGELFF. In nucleotides, the CDR3 is TGTGCCACACAGGTAGCGGGAGACACCGGGGAGCTGTTTTTT.

J is TRBJ1-2 and V is TRBV29-1, with a possible D match to TRBD1 (6 bases). In germline, CDR1 is SQVTM, CDR2 ANQGSEA. There are 14 residues in the CDR3. V was pared by 5 bases and J by 2 bases, with 15 bases between. The CDR3 sequence is CSVLFTGQNYGYTF. The CDR3 DNA follows: TGCAGCGTTCTTTTTACTGGACAGAACTATGGCTACACCTTC.

The chain combines TRBV10-3 with TRBJ2-1, with TRBD2 matching 9 bases. V shed 6 bases, J shed 8 bases, and the junction held 14 bases outside the gene matches. This CDR3 contains 16 residues. Germline V gives CDR1 ENHRY, CDR2 SYGVKD. The DNA for the CDR3 is TGTGCCATCAGCCCAGGGACTAGCAGGCCGGGGCATGAGCAGTTCTTC. This codes for CAISPGTSRPGHEQFF.

The chain employs TRBV5-1 and TRBJ2-7; TRBD2 matches 7 bases. The CDR3 extends over 15 amino acids. V trimming: 4 bases; J trimming: 4 bases; junction bases outside the gene matches: 11. CDR1 SGHRS and CDR2 YFSETQ come from the germline V gene. In DNA, the CDR3 is TGCGCCAGCAGCCCTACGCCAGCGGGATTATACGAGCAGTACTTC. This codes for CASSPTPAGLYEQYF.

The rearrangement joins TRBV6-2 or TRBV6-3 to TRBJ2-1, with D possibly TRBD1 on 7 matching bases. The CDR3 runs to 16 residues. Germline CDR1 reads MNHEY; CDR2 reads SVGEGT. Trimming pared 2 bases from V and 5 bases from J, leaving 16 bases between. CDR3 amino acids: CASSYLRGVSDNEQFF. The CDR3 bases are TGTGCCAGCAGTTACCTCAGGGGGGTATCTGACAATGAGCAGTTCTTC.